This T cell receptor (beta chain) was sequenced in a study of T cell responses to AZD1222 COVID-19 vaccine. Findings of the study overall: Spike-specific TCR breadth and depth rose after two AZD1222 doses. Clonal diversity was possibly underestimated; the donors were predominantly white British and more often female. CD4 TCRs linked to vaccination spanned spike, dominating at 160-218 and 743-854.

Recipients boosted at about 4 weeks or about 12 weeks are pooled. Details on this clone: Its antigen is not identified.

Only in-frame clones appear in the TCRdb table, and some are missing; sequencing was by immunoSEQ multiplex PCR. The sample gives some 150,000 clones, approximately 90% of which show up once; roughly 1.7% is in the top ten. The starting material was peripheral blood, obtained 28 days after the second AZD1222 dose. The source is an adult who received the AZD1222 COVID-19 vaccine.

The CDR3, as DNA: TGTGCCAGCAGTTATGCTAGCGGGGCGTACCAAGAGACCCAGTACTTC. Encoded protein: CASSYASGAYQETQYF. The rearrangement links TRBV6-2 or TRBV6-3 to TRBJ2-5; 9 bases agree with TRBD2. The CDR3 sequence is 16 residues long. V shed 3 bases and J 0 bases; nucleotides not matched to a gene: 5. Germline CDR1 and CDR2: MNHEY and SVGEGT.